A single sample is the source of the 16 T cell receptor beta chains below, sequenced in a study of human T cells and chemical hapten exposure. One entry per CDR3 protein results from TCRdb running MiXCR on the RACE reads. The top ten hold 1.3% of the sample, which has 65,000 to 100,000 distinct CDR3 sequences, about 6.6% seen once. Time point: patch test 2, 6 weeks after DPC sensitization. The treatment was: therapeutic diphenylcyclopropenone sensitization with weekly scalp DPC. The specimen was whole blood, collected in connection with sensitization to the hapten diphenylcyclopropenone (DPC). The origin of the receptors is a woman aged 30 to 39 with alopecia areata. Some clones in this sample may be carry-over from other donors' samples.

This clonotype has ten or more counts. The V gene is TRBV19, the J gene TRBJ2-2, with TRBD1 identical over 10 bases. CDR1 LNHDA and CDR2 SQIVND come from the germline V gene (reference sequence). The CDR3 has 16 amino acids. V shed 7 bases and J 1 base; nucleotides not matched to a gene: 6. This CDR3 reads CASTRDRGGNTGELFF. In DNA, the CDR3 is TGTGCCAGTACCAGGGACAGGGGCGGGAACACCGGGGAGCTGTTTTTT.

The sample holds a few counts of this clonotype. The CDR3, as DNA: TGTGCCAGCAGCTTCCGGGACAGGGACGCTGAAGCTTTCTTT. This translates into CASSFRDRDAEAFF. The gene calls are TRBV7-8 and TRBJ1-1; 9 nucleotides line up with TRBD1. The germline V gene has CDR1 SGHVS and CDR2 FQNEAQ. J gave up 6 bases and V 3 bases, and 5 bases lay outside the gene matches. This CDR3 comprises 14 residues.

There are a few counts of this clonotype. The chain has TRBV3-1 and TRBJ1-5; D is unclear. CDR3 size: 14 residues. Trimming removed 0 bases at V and 6 bases at J, with 9 bases between. The germline V gene has CDR1 LGHDT and CDR2 YNNKEL (reference sequence). The CDR3 is CASSQEGPGQPQHF. CDR3 coding DNA: TGTGCCAGCAGCCAAGAAGGACCGGGTCAGCCCCAGCATTTT.

This clonotype appeared many times. This chain uses TRBV11-3 with TRBJ1-3, with D maybe TRBD1 (5 bases). CDR3 size: 15 residues. V gave up 5 bases and J gave up 0 bases, with 11 bases separating them. CDR1 SGHNT and CDR2 YENEEA come from the germline V gene. The CDR3: CASSRGEGSGNTIYF. CDR3 nucleotide sequence: TGTGCCAGCAGCAGAGGGGAGGGCTCTGGAAACACCATATATTTT.

Details on this clonotype: A much larger clone is a single base away; this may be a read error. The CDR3 is CASSYRNSGNTLYF. Here the CDR3 DNA reads TGTGCCAGCAGTTACCGGAACTCTGGAAACACCTTATATTTT. V and J are TRBV6-5 and TRBJ1-3; D remains unclear. Looked up from germline, CDR1 is MNHEY and CDR2 is SVGAGI. The CDR3 has 14 residues.

This clonotype has just a few counts. The V gene is TRBV14, the J gene TRBJ2-3; D remains ambiguous. The CDR3 length is 13 residues. The V and J ends lost 0 bases and 6 bases respectively, with 7 bases between them. The germline gives CDR1 SGHDN, CDR2 FVKESK. In DNA, the CDR3 is TGTGCCAGCAGCCAAGAGTGGAGCGATACGCAGTATTTT. It is translated as CASSQEWSDTQYF.

This chain joins TRBV7-6 and TRBJ2-1, with TRBD2 identical over 14 bases. The CDR3 length is 17 residues. Germline V gene sequence: CDR1 SGHVS, CDR2 FNYEAQ. V shed 3 bases and J 4 bases; nucleotides not matched to a gene: 5. CDR3 bases: TGTGCCAGCAGCTTTTATCGACTAGCGGGGGGGTACAATGAGCAGTTCTTC. The encoded protein is CASSFYRLAGGYNEQFF.

This clonotype was seen repeatedly, ten times or more. V gene TRBV6-1 combines with J gene TRBJ1-1, with D possibly being TRBD1 (5 bases). Germline assignment: CDR1 MNHNS and CDR2 SASEGT. The CDR3 loop spans 16 amino acids. V shed 2 bases and J shed 1 base, with 14 bases lying between them. CDR3 in amino acids: CASSELPGTANTEAFF. CDR3 in DNA: TGTGCCAGCAGTGAATTGCCGGGGACGGCGAACACTGAAGCTTTCTTT.

The J gene is TRBJ2-1, the V gene TRBV20-1, with TRBD2 identical over 9 bases. The germline V gene has CDR1 DFQATT and CDR2 SNEGSKA (reference sequence). This CDR3 contains 14 residues. After removal of 3 bases from V and 6 bases from J, the junction contained 6 bases not matched to a gene. The CDR3 is CSARPSGDPNEQFF. The CDR3 DNA follows: TGCAGTGCTAGGCCTAGCGGGGACCCCAATGAGCAGTTCTTC.

This clonotype was counted ten times or more. In nucleotides, the CDR3 is TGTGCCAGCAGCTTAAGGGGACGAGGGTCGACTGAAGCTTTCTTT. Its protein is CASSLRGRGSTEAFF. The chain combines TRBV7-2 with TRBJ1-1; D may be TRBD1 (5 bases). Trimming removed 2 bases at V and 5 bases at J, with 15 bases between. Germline V lookup: CDR1 SGHTA, CDR2 FQGNSA. The CDR3 is 15 residues long.

Concerning this clonotype: Its ends do not fully match the called genes, so a read error is possible. This chain uses TRBV6-2 or TRBV6-3 with TRBJ1-2; 9 bases match TRBD1. The CDR3 is 13 residues long. CDR1 and CDR2 from the germline V gene are MNHEY and SVGEGT. The CDR3 nucleotides are TGTGCCAGCAGAGGGACAGGGAGGAGTGGCGACACCTTC. It yields the protein CASRGTGRSGDTF.

This clonotype was recorded at least ten times. CDR3 sequence (DNA): TGTGCCAGCAGCTCTCAGGGGGCAGTGCAAGAGACCCAGTACTTC. Its translation: CASSSQGAVQETQYF. The rearrangement joins TRBV11-2 to TRBJ2-5; 8 bases agree with TRBD1. V shed 4 bases and J 2 bases; nucleotides not matched to a gene: 6. Per germline, CDR1 SGHAT and CDR2 FQNNGV. The CDR3 is 15 residues long.

At least ten counts were recorded for this clonotype. The chain joins TRBV20-1 to TRBJ2-7; the D call may be TRBD1 or TRBD2 (5 bases each). The CDR3 extends over 13 amino acids. The germline V gene encodes CDR1 DFQATT and CDR2 SNEGSKA (reference sequence). The V and J ends lost 1 base and 2 bases respectively, with 9 bases between them. CDR3 sequence reads: CSARVGTAYEQYF. Here the CDR3 DNA reads TGCAGTGCTAGAGTGGGGACCGCCTACGAGCAGTACTTC.

This clonotype was counted only a few times. The rearrangement joins TRBV5-1 to TRBJ2-1, with a weak D call TRBD2 (5 bases). CDR3 length: 13 residues. The V gene's germline CDR1 is SGHRS and CDR2 YFSETQ. The germline V and J ends were trimmed by 5 bases and 5 bases, with 11 bases remaining between them. The CDR3 protein is CASSGGPNNEQFF. The CDR3 DNA reads as TGCGCCAGCAGTGGCGGGCCTAACAATGAGCAGTTCTTC.

The CDR3 nucleotides are TGCGCCAGCAGCTCGGTTCCCCTAAGCGGGGGGGGCAATGAGCAGTTCTTC. Its translation is CASSSVPLSGGGNEQFF. The chain employs TRBV5-1 and TRBJ2-1; TRBD2 matches at 10 bases. The CDR3 runs 17 residues. V trimming: 3 bases; J trimming: 6 bases; junction bases outside the gene matches: 12. Per germline, CDR1 SGHRS and CDR2 YFSETQ.

The chain couples TRBV29-1 to TRBJ1-1; unclear D gene. The CDR3 runs 13 residues. Trimming pared 3 bases from V and 0 bases from J, leaving 8 bases between. Germline V gives CDR1 SQVTM, CDR2 ANQGSEA. CDR3 region: CSVDQSMNTEAFF. The DNA of the CDR3 is TGCAGCGTTGATCAGTCCATGAACACTGAAGCTTTCTTT.